The subject of this entry is one TCR beta chain. Its target is not known. The assay was immunoSEQ multiplex PCR, and TCRdb's table has in-frame clones only and misses some. The sample yields 15,000 to 20,000 clones, more than 75% seen once. The sample belongs to a study of T cell clonotyping in hematopoietic cell transplantation. Overall study findings and caveats: Broader posttransplant TCR repertoire diversity was predicted by graft donor and pretransplant recipient Inverse Simpson Index values.

CDR1 and CDR2 from the germline V gene are SNHLY and FYNNEI. The trim removed 2 bases at V and 5 bases at J, leaving 5 bases unmatched. The CDR3 has 16 amino acids. The specimen comprised PBMCs, sampled 100 days after allogeneic stem cell transplant. V gene TRBV2 combines with J gene TRBJ1-6, with 8 bases that match TRBD1. The source is a male patient aged 60 to 75 who had an allogeneic stem cell transplant from a related donor, so the T cells may come from the graft donor. Some clones in this sample may be carry-over from other donors' samples. The CDR3 DNA reads as TGTGCCAGCAGTGAAAGTACGGGACAGGATAATTCACCCCTCCACTTT. Amino acids: CASSESTGQDNSPLHF.